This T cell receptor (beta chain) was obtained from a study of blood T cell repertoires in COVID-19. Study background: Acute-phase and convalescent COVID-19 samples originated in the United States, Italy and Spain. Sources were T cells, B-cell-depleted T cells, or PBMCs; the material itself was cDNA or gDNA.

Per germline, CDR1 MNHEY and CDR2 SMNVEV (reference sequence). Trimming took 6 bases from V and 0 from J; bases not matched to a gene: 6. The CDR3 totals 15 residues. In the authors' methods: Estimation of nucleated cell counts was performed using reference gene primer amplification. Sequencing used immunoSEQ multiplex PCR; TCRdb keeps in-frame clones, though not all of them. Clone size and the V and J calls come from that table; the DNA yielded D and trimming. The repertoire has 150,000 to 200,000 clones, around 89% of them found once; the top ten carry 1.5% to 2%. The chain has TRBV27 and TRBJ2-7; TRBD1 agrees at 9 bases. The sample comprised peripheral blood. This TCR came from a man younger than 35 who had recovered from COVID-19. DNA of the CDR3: TGTGCCAGCAGAAGGACAGGGGACATCTCCTACGAGCAGTACTTC. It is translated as CASRRTGDISYEQYF.